This T cell receptor (beta chain) was identified during a study of T cell responses to AZD1222 COVID-19 vaccine. With regard to this clone: The antigen remains undetermined.

TCRdb's copy holds only in-frame clones and misses some; the assay was immunoSEQ multiplex PCR. The data contain about 110,000 clones, roughly nine tenths of them singletons. General study results and limits: Among the donors, most were white British and more were female, and clonal diversity was possibly underestimated. A reported finding is that nearly half of spike-specific TCRs target unmutated variant regions. At study baseline, merely five or six AZD1222 recipients were seropositive. Sampled repertoires all dated from after the peak T cell response.

V gave up 4 bases and J gave up 2 bases, with 15 bases separating them. The CDR3 loop spans 15 amino acids. Germline V gene lookup returns CDR1 LGHNA and CDR2 YSLEER. Sample: peripheral blood, taken on day 0 of MenACWY control vaccination. The source of this sequence is an adult in good health. This chain connects TRBV4-3 to TRBJ2-7; D gene uncertain. This CDR3 is CASSRNWAQTYEQYF. As DNA, the CDR3 is TGCGCCAGCAGCCGGAATTGGGCCCAGACCTACGAGCAGTACTTC.